This T cell receptor (beta chain) was identified during a study of blood T cell repertoires in COVID-19. Study information: Sites in the United States, Italy and Spain provided acute and convalescent COVID-19 samples. Sample material is recorded as cDNA or gDNA derived from T cells, B-cell-depleted T cells, or PBMCs.

Germline CDR1 reads SGHRS; CDR2 reads YFSETQ. CDR3 length equals 18 residues. V lost 4 bases, J lost 0 bases, and 7 bases stayed unmatched. Original processing notes: Estimation of nucleated cell counts relied on the amplification of reference gene primers. The protocol was immunoSEQ multiplex PCR, while the TCRdb copy is restricted to in-frame clones and leaves out a portion. V, J and clone size are those of that table, while D and trimming were read from the DNA. The table includes some 13,000 clones, over 90% detected once. The clonotype originates from a woman aged 70-85 years with active COVID-19. V gene TRBV5-1 combines with J gene TRBJ2-2; 12 nucleotides line up with TRBD2. The sequenced sample consisted of peripheral blood. CDR3 coding DNA: TGCGCCAGCAGCAGGACTAGCGGGACAGTTCCGAACACCGGGGAGCTGTTTTTT. As protein: CASSRTSGTVPNTGELFF.